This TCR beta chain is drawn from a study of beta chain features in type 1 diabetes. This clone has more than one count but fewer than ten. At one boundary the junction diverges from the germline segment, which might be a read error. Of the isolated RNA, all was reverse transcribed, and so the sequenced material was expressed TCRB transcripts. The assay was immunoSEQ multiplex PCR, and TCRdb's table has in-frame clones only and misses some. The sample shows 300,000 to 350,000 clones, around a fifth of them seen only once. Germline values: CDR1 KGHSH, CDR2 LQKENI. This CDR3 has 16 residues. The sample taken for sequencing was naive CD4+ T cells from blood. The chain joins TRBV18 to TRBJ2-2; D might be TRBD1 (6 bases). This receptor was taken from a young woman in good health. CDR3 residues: CASSRPTGWNIGELFF. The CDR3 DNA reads TGTGCCAGCTCACGCCCGACAGGTTGGAACATCGGGGAGCTGTTTTTT. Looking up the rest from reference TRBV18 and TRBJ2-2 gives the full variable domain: NAGVMQNPRHLVRRRGQEARLRCSPMKGHSHVYWYRQLPEEGLKFMVYLQKENIIDESGMPKERFSAEFPKEGPSILRIQQVVRGDSAAYFCASSRPTGWNIGELFFGEGSRLTVL.